This T cell receptor (beta chain) comes out of a study of blood T cell repertoires in COVID-19. For the study at large: COVID-19 samples, acute and convalescent, were from the United States, Italy and Spain.

Per the original methods: Amplification from reference gene primers served as the basis for estimated nucleated cell counts. The data were produced by immunoSEQ multiplex PCR, yet TCRdb's version contains in-frame clones alone and is incomplete. V, J and clone size were drawn from that table, and D and trimming were deduced from the DNA. The sample contains about 77,000 clones, approximately 80% of which appear only once. V lost 5 bases and J 8 bases, leaving 11 bases between the germline ends. Germline V gives CDR1 SGHRS, CDR2 YFSETQ. The CDR3 runs to 13 residues. Sequencing was done on a sample of peripheral blood. The chain combines TRBV5-1 with TRBJ1-6, with D possibly TRBD1 on 5 matching bases. The TCR sequence derives from a woman aged 70-85 years with acute or convalescent COVID-19. The CDR3 loop reads CASSLAQDSPLHF. DNA for the CDR3: TGCGCCAGCAGTCTGGCACAGGATTCACCCCTCCACTTT.